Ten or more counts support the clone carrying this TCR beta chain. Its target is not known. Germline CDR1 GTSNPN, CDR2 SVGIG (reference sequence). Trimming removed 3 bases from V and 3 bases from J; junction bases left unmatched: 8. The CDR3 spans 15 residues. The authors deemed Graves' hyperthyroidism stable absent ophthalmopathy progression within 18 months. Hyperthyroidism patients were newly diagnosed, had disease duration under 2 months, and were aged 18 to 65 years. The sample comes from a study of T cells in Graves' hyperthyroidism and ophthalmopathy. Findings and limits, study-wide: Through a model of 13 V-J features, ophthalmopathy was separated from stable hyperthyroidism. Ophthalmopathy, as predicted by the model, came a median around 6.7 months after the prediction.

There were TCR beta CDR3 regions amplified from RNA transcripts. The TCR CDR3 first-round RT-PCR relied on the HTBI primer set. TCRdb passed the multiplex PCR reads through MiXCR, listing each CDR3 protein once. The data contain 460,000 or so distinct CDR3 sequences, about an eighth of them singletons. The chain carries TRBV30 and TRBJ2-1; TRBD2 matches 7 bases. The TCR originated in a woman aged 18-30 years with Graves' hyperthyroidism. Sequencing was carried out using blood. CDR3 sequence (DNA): TGTGCCTGGAGCGCCTCCGGGGGGATCTACAATGAGCAGTTCTTC. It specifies CAWSASGGIYNEQFF.